This T cell receptor beta chain comes out of a study of T cell changes during pregnancy in multiple sclerosis. Trimming took off 2 bases at V and 5 bases at J, with 12 bases between the two ends. This CDR3 is built from 14 residues. The germline V gene encodes CDR1 SGHVS and CDR2 FQNEAQ. Sequencing used immunoSEQ multiplex PCR; TCRdb keeps in-frame clones, though not all of them. The sample has approximately 63,000 clones, about 93% seen once; the top ten hold about 2.8%. V usage is TRBV7-8 and J usage is TRBJ2-5; D is possibly TRBD2 (6 bases). The receptor was derived from a female donor with multiple sclerosis, enrolled in a pregnancy study. The specimen was CD8+ T cells from peripheral blood mononuclear cells, collected in the third trimester of pregnancy. CDR3 nucleotides: TGTGCCAGCAGCTTATATGGAGGGTGGGAGACCCAGTACTTC. Its translation is CASSLYGGWETQYF.